The T cell receptor beta chain under discussion was sequenced for a study of blood T cell repertoires in COVID-19. Across the study: There were acute and convalescent COVID-19 samples, and they came from the United States, Italy and Spain. PBMCs, B-cell-depleted T cells, or T cells provided the cDNA or gDNA that made up the material.

Authors' data handling: Nucleated cell number was recorded as an estimate derived from reference gene primer amplification. Assay used: immunoSEQ multiplex PCR; TCRdb lists only in-frame clones, some missing. Clone size and the V and J calls come from that table; the DNA yielded D and trimming. Among fewer than 250,000 clones listed, 84% were seen once. The CDR3 spans 19 residues. With 4 bases clipped from V and 1 base from J, the junction kept 15 bases outside the gene matches. The germline CDR1 and CDR2 sequences are LGHDT and YNNKEL (reference sequence). The sample was peripheral blood. J is TRBJ1-1 and V is TRBV3-1 (or the pseudogene TRBV3-2), with 10 positions matching TRBD1. The clonotype originates from a woman between 70 and 85 years old with active or convalescent COVID-19. CDR3: CASSLVRLDRGKGNTEAFF. The CDR3 region has the DNA TGTGCCAGCAGCCTTGTCCGGCTGGACAGGGGGAAGGGGAACACTGAAGCTTTCTTT.